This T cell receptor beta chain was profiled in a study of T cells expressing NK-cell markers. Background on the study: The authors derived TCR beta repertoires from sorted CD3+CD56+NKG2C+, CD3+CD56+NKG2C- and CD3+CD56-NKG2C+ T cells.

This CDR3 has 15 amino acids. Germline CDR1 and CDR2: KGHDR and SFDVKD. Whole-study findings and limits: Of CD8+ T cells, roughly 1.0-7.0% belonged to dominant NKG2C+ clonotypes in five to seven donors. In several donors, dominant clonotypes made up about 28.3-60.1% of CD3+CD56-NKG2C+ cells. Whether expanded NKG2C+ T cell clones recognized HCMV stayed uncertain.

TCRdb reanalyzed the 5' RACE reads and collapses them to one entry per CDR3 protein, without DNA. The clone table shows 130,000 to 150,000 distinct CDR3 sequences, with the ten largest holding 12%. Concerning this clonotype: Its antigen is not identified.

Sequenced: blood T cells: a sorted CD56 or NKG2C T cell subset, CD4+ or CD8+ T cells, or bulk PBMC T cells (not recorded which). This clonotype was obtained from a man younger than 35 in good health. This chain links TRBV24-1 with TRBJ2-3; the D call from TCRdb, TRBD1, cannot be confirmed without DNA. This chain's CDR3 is CATSIPGQPTDTQYF.